This T cell receptor (beta chain) was retrieved from a study of T cell responses to AZD1222 COVID-19 vaccine. TCRdb's copy holds only in-frame clones and misses some; the assay was immunoSEQ multiplex PCR. Seen here are about 200,000 clones, 80% to 95% observed once, and the top ten hold about 1%. The CDR3 runs 14 residues. The germline V and J ends were trimmed by 6 bases and 4 bases, with 13 bases remaining between them. Germline V gene lookup returns CDR1 LNHNV and CDR2 YYDKDF (reference sequence). This clonotype originated in an adult who received the AZD1222 COVID-19 vaccine. Here the sequenced sample was peripheral blood, taken 28 days after the second AZD1222 dose. The chain combines TRBV15 with TRBJ1-5, with D tentatively TRBD1 (5 bases). CDR3 sequence (DNA): TGTGCCACCAGTGGACCGCGGGGGAATCAGCCCCAGCATTTT. Residues: CATSGPRGNQPQHF.